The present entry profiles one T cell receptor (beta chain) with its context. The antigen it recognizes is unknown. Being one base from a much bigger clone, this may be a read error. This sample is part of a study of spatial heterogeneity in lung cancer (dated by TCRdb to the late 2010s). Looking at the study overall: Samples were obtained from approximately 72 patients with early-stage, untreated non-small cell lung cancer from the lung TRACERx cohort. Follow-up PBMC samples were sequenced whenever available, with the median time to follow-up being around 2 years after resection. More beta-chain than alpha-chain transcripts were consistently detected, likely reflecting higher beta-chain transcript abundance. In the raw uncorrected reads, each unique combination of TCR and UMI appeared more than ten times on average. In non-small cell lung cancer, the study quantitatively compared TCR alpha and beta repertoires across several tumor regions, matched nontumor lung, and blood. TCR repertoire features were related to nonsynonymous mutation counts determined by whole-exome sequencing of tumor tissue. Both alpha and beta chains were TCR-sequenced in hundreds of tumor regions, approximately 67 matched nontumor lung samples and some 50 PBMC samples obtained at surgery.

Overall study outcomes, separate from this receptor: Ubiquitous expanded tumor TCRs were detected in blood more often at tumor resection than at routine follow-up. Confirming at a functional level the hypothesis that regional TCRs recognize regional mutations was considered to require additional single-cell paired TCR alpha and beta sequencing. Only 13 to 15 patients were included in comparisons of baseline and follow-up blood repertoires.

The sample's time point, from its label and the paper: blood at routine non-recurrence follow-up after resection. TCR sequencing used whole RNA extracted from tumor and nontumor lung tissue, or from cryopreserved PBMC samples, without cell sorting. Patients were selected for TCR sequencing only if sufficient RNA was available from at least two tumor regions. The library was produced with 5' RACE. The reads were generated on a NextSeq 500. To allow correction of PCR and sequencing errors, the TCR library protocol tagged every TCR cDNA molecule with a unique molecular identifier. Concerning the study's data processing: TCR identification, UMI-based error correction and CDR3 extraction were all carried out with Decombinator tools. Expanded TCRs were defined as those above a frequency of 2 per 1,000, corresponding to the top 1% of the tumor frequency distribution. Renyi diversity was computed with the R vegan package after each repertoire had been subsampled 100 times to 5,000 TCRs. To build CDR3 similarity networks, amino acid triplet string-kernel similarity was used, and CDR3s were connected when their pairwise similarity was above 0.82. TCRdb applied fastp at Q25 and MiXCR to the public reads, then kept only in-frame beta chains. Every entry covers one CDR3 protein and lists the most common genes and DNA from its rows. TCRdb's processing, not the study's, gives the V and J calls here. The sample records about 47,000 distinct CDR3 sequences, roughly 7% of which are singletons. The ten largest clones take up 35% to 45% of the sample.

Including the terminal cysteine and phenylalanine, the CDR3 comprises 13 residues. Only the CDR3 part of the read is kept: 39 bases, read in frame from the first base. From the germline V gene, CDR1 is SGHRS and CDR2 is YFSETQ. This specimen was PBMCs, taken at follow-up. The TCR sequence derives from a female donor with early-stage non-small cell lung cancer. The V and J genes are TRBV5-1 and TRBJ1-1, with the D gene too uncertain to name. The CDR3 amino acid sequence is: CAGSLGTYTEAFF. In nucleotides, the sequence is TGCGCCGGCAGCTTGGGAACTTACACTGAAGCTTTCTTT.